This note documents a single TCR beta chain sequence. Its antigen is currently unknown. Stated time point: after dendritic cell vaccination, including at tumor progression/relapse. Fresh-frozen tumor tissue and more than two years of survival data were available for all. The data stem from a study of glioma-infiltrating T cells after dendritic cell vaccination. Study in general: Monocyte-derived dendritic cells, cultured seven days with IL-4 and GM-CSF, were pulsed with autologous tumor lysate.

Trimming stripped 1 base from V and 6 bases from J, with 13 bases between. The CDR3 sequence is 15 residues long. CDR1 is SGHNT, CDR2 YYREEE, per germline (reference sequence). This table comes from immunoSEQ multiplex PCR, and its TCRdb copy is limited to in-frame clones, with some not included. The table lists about 50,000 clones, about nine tenths of them singletons. Study-level findings and limits: Longer survival after dendritic cell vaccination followed higher pretreatment TIL content.

The rearrangement uses TRBV5-4 and TRBJ2-2; possibly TRBD2 for D (5 bases). The clonotype comes from a human donor with glioblastoma. Sequencing used blood, obtained after dendritic cell vaccination. This CDR3 is CASSLYGVRAGELFF. In nucleotides, the CDR3 is TGTGCCAGCAGCTTGTACGGGGTCCGCGCCGGGGAGCTGTTTTTT.